These 8 T cell receptor beta chains came from one sample sequenced in a study of blood T cell repertoires in COVID-19. Sequenced by immunoSEQ multiplex PCR; TCRdb stores in-frame clones only, minus some. The profile shows about 49,000 clones, roughly 90% of them singletons. Material for sequencing was peripheral blood. The receptors shown here come from a man older than 75 with acute or convalescent COVID-19.

The CDR3 reads CASNKSGFSPNQPQHF. The CDR3 nucleotides read TGTGCCAGTAACAAATCGGGGTTTAGCCCCAATCAGCCCCAGCATTTT. V usage is TRBV19 and J usage is TRBJ1-5, with D uncertain. This CDR3 spans 16 amino acids. Trimming took 7 bases from V and 3 from J, leaving 19 bases between them. Germline values: CDR1 LNHDA, CDR2 SQIVND (reference sequence).

CDR3 nucleotides: TGTGCCAGCAGCACTCGGGCGGGCACTGAAGCTTTCTTT. This codes for CASSTRAGTEAFF. The V call is TRBV7-9, the J call TRBJ1-1, with unresolved D. There are 13 residues in the CDR3. CDR1 is SEHNR and CDR2 is FQNEAQ in the germline V gene (reference sequence). V gave up 5 bases and J gave up 4 bases, with 11 bases separating them.

The V gene is TRBV19, the J gene TRBJ1-2; 11 nucleotides align to TRBD1. Germline trimming cut 7 bases from V and 5 bases from J; bases unmatched to any gene: 12. This CDR3 is built from 16 residues. Germline assignment: CDR1 LNHDA and CDR2 SQIVND (reference sequence). CDR3: CASTSGQGATEYGYTF. The CDR3 DNA sequence: TGTGCCAGTACCTCAGGACAGGGGGCTACTGAATATGGCTACACCTTC.

In the case of this clone: One end of the junction fails to match germline, which may point to a read error. This chain connects TRBV19 to TRBJ1-2; 7 bases line up with TRBD1. CDR1 LNHDA and CDR2 SQIVND come from the germline V gene (reference sequence). There are 14 residues in the CDR3. In DNA, the CDR3 is TGCGTCAGTTCTGACAGGGCAGGGGCAAATGGCTACACCTTC. Its protein is CVSSDRAGANGYTF. Together with reference TRBV19 and TRBJ1-2, the CDR3 gives the full variable domain: DGGITQSPKYLFRKEGQNVTLSCEQNLNHDAMYWYRQDPGQGLRLIYYSQIVNDFQKGDIAEGYSVSREKKESFPLTVTSAQKNPTAFYLCVSSDRAGANGYTFGSGTRLTVV.

The chain couples TRBV6-5 to TRBJ1-1; no clear D. Germline lookup yields CDR1 MNHEY and CDR2 SVGAGI. The CDR3 sequence is 14 residues long. Trimming cost V 5 bases and J 4 bases, with 14 bases left between them. The CDR3: CASSPTGGFTEAFF. The CDR3 nucleotides read TGTGCCAGCAGTCCCACGGGAGGATTCACTGAAGCTTTCTTT.

This clone was observed once. The rearrangement uses TRBV7-2 and TRBJ2-6; no clear D gene. The V and J ends lost 1 base and 0 bases respectively, with 7 bases between them. Germline V gene data show CDR1 as SGHTA and CDR2 as FQGNSA. The CDR3 totals 16 residues. The CDR3 region has the DNA TGTGCCAGCAGCTTAGGTCCTATCTCTGGGGCCAACGTCCTGACTTTC. Translating gives CASSLGPISGANVLTF. Supplemented by reference TRBV7-2 and TRBJ2-6, the full variable domain reads GAGVSQSPSNKVTEKGKDVELRCDPISGHTALYWYRQSLGQGLEFLIYFQGNSAPDKSGLPSDRFSAERTGGSVSTLTIQRTQQEDSAVYLCASSLGPISGANVLTFGAGSRLTVL.

The genes are TRBV7-2 and TRBJ1-1; the D is unclear. The germline V gene has CDR1 SGHTA and CDR2 FQGNSA. The CDR3 length is 12 residues. Between the trimmed V and J ends, which lost 3 bases and 4 bases, there was a span of 6 bases. In DNA form, the CDR3 reads TGTGCCAGCAGCTTCCAGTTCACTGAAGCTTTCTTT. This codes for CASSFQFTEAFF. Supplemented by reference TRBV7-2 and TRBJ1-1, the full variable domain reads GAGVSQSPSNKVTEKGKDVELRCDPISGHTALYWYRQSLGQGLEFLIYFQGNSAPDKSGLPSDRFSAERTGGSVSTLTIQRTQQEDSAVYLCASSFQFTEAFFGQGTRLTVV.

The chain couples TRBV6-5 to TRBJ2-1; no clear D. V lost 4 bases and J 5 bases, leaving 6 bases between the germline ends. This CDR3 is 12 amino acids long. Germline V gene sequence: CDR1 MNHEY, CDR2 SVGAGI. The CDR3 region has the DNA TGTGCCAGCAGTTCGCGAAACAATGAGCAGTTCTTC. Protein: CASSSRNNEQFF.